This paragraph covers one TCR beta chain sequence. Its cognate antigen has yet to be identified. No base quality values were provided; no much bigger clone lies one nucleotide off. This specimen belongs to a study of blood T cell repertoires in COVID-19 (dated by TCRdb to the early 2020s). As for the study more broadly: Collaborator samples came from the United States, Italy and Spain and covered acute and convalescent phases of COVID-19. The material from the prospective study consisted of cDNA or gDNA derived from T cells, B-cell-depleted T cells, or PBMCs. Deeply sampled blood TCRbeta repertoires from subjects exposed to, actively infected with, or recovered from COVID-19 were included in the dataset. The repertoires were released in a freely available public database meant as a resource for research on the immune response to SARS-CoV-2. The samples were drawn from the first 160 participants of the ongoing ImmuneRACE study and from 950 to 1,500 subjects provided by 6 global collaborators. Sample metadata almost always included a de-identified subject ID, COVID-19 status, age in years and sex. Where HLA class I and class II types were available, the types were taken from metadata supplied by the sample provider, not from assay-based typing.

TCRbeta CDR3 regions were amplified from genomic DNA using the immunoSEQ Assay, a bias-controlled multiplex PCR. From the authors' description of their analysis: The number of nucleated cells in each sample was estimated from the amplification of reference gene primers within the assay. Sequence reads were collapsed and filtered to measure the absolute abundance of every unique TCRbeta CDR3 rearrangement. For each sample, productive Simpson clonality was calculated by taking the square root of Simpson's diversity index across productive rearrangements. TCRdb holds this immuneACCESS table with in-frame rearrangements only. Some clones are missing; in checked studies, unresolved V genes explain under half, and the rest has no known cause. From that table come the V and J calls and clone size; the DNA was used to work out D and trimming. This sample comprises around 69,000 clones, 65% to 90% of them detected only once. The ten top clones hold 23% of the sample.

The CDR3 starts with the cysteine, ends with the phenylalanine, and has 18 residues. The retained sequence is limited to the CDR3, 54 bases, with the frame set at the first base. At the junction V is shortened by 2 bases and J by 0 bases; bases outside the gene matches: 11. Taken from the germline V gene, the CDR1 and CDR2 loops are MGHDK and SYGVNS. Whole blood was collected in K2EDTA tubes by collaborating institutions according to the institutions' own protocols. For TCRbeta analysis, collaborator samples were shipped as frozen whole blood, as isolated PBMCs, or as DNA extracted from either sample type. The investigation overall reported the following: The quantity of clinical and demographic metadata differed by source and by participant and was supplied without curation.

The clonotype originates from a man aged 50-60 years with acute or convalescent COVID-19. Sequencing was performed on peripheral blood. The sequence is built from TRBV25-1 and TRBJ2-3, with 7 bases in between that match TRBD1. The CDR3 loop reads CASSENDRDSSSTDTQYF. The sequenced DNA: TGTGCCAGCAGTGAAAACGACCGGGACAGCTCTAGCACAGATACGCAGTATTTT. Joined to the reference TRBV25-1 and TRBJ2-3 proteins, this CDR3 gives the full variable domain: EADIYQTPRYLVIGTGKKITLECSQTMGHDKMYWYQQDPGMELHLIHYSYGVNSTEKGDLSSESTVSRIRTEHFPLTLESARPSHTSQYLCASSENDRDSSSTDTQYFGPGTRLTVL.